This TCR beta chain was documented in a study of blood T cell repertoires in COVID-19. The overall study: Samples of COVID-19 (acute and convalescent) were obtained from the United States, Italy and Spain. The cDNA or gDNA used as material had been derived from T cells, B-cell-depleted T cells, or PBMCs.

Germline assignment: CDR1 SGHNT and CDR2 YYREEE (reference sequence). V gave up 0 bases and J gave up 0 bases, with 12 bases separating them. This CDR3 is 16 amino acids long. This table comes from immunoSEQ multiplex PCR, and its TCRdb copy is limited to in-frame clones, with some not included. There are 150,000 or so clones in the sample; 80% to 90% occur only once, and more than 5.5% lies in the top ten. This receptor was taken from a woman in her fifties or sixties in a cohort sampled during active or convalescent COVID-19. The material sequenced was peripheral blood. J is TRBJ1-2 and V is TRBV5-4; D gene uncertain. CDR3 loop: CASSLAPHPSNYGYTF. The CDR3 DNA is TGTGCCAGCAGCTTGGCTCCACACCCCTCTAACTATGGCTACACCTTC.